This T cell receptor beta chain was recorded in a study of CD8 T cells in ankylosing spondylitis. Deletions cut 5 bases from V and 1 base from J, with 11 bases between. Germline V CDR1 and CDR2: LGHDT, YNNKEL (reference sequence). This CDR3 has 14 residues. As regards this clonotype: What it binds is unknown.

Findings of the study overall: What seemed typical of ankylosing spondylitis blood was a TCR beta motif built from roughly eight highly homologous variants. Disease-linked clones displayed a CD8+ phenotype and appeared relatively rarely in peripheral blood. Prior work had noted some motif variants in reactive arthritis blood and synovial fluid. Reports say disease-linked clones showed up significantly more in matched ankylosing spondylitis synovial fluid.

TCRdb reanalysed the 5' RACE reads using MiXCR and keeps one entry per CDR3 protein. The top ten hold approximately 46% of the sample, which has about 220,000 distinct CDR3 sequences, approximately 20% seen once. The chain is built from TRBV3-1 and TRBJ1-1; possible D gene TRBD1, 5 bases. This TCR was sampled from a male donor with ankylosing spondylitis. The sample taken for sequencing was blood, either unsorted or a sorted T cell fraction (not recorded which). The CDR3 region has the DNA TGTGCCAGCAGCGAGTCGGGGGGGAACACTGAAGCTTTCTTT. Translated: CASSESGGNTEAFF.